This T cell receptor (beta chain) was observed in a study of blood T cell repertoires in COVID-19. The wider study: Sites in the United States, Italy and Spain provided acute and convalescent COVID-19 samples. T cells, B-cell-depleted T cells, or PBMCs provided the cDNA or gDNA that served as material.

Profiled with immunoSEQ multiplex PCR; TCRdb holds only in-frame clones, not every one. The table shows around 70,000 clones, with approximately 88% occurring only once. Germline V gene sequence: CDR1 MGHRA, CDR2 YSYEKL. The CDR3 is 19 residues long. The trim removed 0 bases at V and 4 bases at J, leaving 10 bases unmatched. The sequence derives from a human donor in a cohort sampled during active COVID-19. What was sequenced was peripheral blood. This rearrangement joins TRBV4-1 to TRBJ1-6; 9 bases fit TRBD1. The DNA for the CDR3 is TGCGCCAGCAGCCAAGAACCGATCACAGGGGGCAGTTATAATTCACCCCTCCACTTT. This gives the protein CASSQEPITGGSYNSPLHF.